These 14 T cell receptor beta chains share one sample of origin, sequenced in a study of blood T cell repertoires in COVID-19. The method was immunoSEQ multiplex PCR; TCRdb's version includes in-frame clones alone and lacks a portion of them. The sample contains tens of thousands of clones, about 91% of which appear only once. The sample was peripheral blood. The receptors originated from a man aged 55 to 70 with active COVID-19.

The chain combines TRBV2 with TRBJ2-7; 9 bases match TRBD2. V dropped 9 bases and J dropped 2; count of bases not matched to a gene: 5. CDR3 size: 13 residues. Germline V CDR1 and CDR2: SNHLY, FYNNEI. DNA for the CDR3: TGTGCCAGTGTGACTAGCGGACCCTACGAGCAGTACTTC. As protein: CASVTSGPYEQYF.

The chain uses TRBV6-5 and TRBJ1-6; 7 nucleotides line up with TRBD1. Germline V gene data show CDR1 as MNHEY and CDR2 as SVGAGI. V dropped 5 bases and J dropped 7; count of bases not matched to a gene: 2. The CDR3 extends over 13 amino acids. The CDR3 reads CASSTTGNSPLHF. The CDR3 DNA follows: TGTGCCAGCAGTACGACAGGGAATTCACCCCTCCACTTT.

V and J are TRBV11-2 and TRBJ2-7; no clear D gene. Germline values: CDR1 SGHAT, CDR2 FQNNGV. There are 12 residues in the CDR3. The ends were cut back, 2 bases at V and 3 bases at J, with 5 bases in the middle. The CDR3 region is CASSLSSYEQYF. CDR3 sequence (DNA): TGTGCCAGCAGCTTATCTAGCTACGAGCAGTACTTC.

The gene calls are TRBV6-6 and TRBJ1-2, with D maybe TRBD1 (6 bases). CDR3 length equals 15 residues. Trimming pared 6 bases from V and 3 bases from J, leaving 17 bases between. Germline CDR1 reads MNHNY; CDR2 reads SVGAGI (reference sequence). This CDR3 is CASSRKGVRDYGYTF. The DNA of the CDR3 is TGTGCCAGCAGCCGTAAGGGGGTCCGAGACTATGGCTACACCTTC.

The CDR3 DNA reads as TGTGCCACCAGTGAAAGGGACAGGGCTGATGAGCAGTTCTTC. Translation gives CATSERDRADEQFF. V is TRBV24-1 and J is TRBJ2-1; 9 nucleotides line up with TRBD1. The CDR3 spans 14 residues. Germline V gene lookup returns CDR1 KGHDR and CDR2 SFDVKD. V was pared by 4 bases and J by 8 bases, with 5 bases of the junction left unmatched.

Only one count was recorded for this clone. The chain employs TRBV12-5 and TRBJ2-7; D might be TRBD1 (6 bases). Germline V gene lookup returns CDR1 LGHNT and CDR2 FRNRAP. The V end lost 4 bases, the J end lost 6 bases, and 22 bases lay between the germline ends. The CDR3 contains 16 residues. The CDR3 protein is CASGYSWGPLLGEQYF. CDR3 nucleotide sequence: TGTGCTAGTGGTTATTCCTGGGGGCCCCTGCTGGGCGAGCAGTACTTC.

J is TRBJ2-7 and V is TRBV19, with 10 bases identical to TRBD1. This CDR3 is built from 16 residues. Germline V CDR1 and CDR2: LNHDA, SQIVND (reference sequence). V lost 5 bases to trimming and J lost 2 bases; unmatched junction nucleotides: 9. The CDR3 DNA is TGTGCCAGTAGTTCCGGACAGGGGGGCCCAACCTACGAGCAGTACTTC. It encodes CASSSGQGGPTYEQYF. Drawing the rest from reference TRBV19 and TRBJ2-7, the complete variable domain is DGGITQSPKYLFRKEGQNVTLSCEQNLNHDAMYWYRQDPGQGLRLIYYSQIVNDFQKGDIAEGYSVSREKKESFPLTVTSAQKNPTAFYLCASSSGQGGPTYEQYFGPGTRLTVT.

CDR3 sequence reads: CASSSFEREGTGELFF. DNA of the CDR3: TGTGCCAGCAGCTCCTTCGAGCGGGAGGGTACCGGGGAGCTGTTTTTT. The genes are TRBV7-9 and TRBJ2-2, with 10 bases lining up with TRBD2. V shed 4 bases and J 5 bases; nucleotides not matched to a gene: 7. The CDR3 has 16 amino acids. Per the germline V gene, CDR1 is SEHNR and CDR2 is FQNEAQ (reference sequence).

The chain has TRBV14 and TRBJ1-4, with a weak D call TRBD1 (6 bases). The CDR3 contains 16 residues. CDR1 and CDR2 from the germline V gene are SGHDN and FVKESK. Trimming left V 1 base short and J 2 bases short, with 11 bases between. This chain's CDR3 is CASSQGWTVTNEKLFF. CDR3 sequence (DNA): TGTGCCAGCAGCCAAGGCTGGACAGTTACTAATGAAAAACTGTTTTTT. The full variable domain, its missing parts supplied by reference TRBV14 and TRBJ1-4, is EAGVTQFPSHSVIEKGQTVTLRCDPISGHDNLYWYRRVMGKEIKFLLHFVKESKQDESGMPNNRFLAERTGGTYSTLKVQPAELEDSGVYFCASSQGWTVTNEKLFFGSGTQLSVL.

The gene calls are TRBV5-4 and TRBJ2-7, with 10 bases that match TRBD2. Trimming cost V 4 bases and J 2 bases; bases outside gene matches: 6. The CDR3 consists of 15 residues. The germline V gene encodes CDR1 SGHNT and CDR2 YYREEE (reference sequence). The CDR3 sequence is CASSRKTSGTYEQYF. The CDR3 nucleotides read TGTGCCAGCAGCCGGAAAACTAGCGGGACCTACGAGCAGTACTTC.

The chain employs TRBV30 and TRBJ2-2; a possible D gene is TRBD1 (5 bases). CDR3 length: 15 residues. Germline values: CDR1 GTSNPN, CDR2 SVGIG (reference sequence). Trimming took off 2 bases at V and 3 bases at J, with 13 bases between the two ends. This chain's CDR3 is CAWSYLDRDTGELFF. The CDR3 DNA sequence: TGTGCCTGGAGTTATCTCGACAGAGACACCGGGGAGCTGTTTTTT.

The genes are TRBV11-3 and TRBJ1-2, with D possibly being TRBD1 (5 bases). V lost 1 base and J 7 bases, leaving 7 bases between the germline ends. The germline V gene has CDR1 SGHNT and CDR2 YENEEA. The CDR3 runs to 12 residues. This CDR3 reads CASSLGQGGYTF. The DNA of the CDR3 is TGTGCCAGCAGCTTAGGTCAGGGTGGCTACACCTTC.

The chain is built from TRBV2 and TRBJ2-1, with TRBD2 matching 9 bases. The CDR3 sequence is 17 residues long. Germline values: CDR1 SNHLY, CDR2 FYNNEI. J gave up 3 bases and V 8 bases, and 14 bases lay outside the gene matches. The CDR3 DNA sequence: TGTGCCAGCTGGGCCCCAAAGTCGCGGGAGGGCTACAATGAGCAGTTCTTC. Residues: CASWAPKSREGYNEQFF.

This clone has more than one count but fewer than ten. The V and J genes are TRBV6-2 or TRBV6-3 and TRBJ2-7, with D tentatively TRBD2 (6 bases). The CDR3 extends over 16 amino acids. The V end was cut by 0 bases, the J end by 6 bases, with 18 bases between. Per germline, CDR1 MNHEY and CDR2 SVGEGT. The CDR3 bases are TGTGCCAGCAGTTACTCGGACGGACGGGGGACGCGCGAGCAGTACTTC. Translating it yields CASSYSDGRGTREQYF.